This entry concerns a single T cell receptor (beta chain). This entry comes from a study of control samples from healthy donors and cancer patients. Method: immunoSEQ multiplex PCR; TCRdb's copy keeps in-frame clones and lacks some. The table includes approximately 79,000 clones, approximately 91% detected once. The sequence came from a man aged 50 to 59 in good health. The source material was blood.

The chain's CDR3 is CASSQDSPFSGGSYNEQFF. The CDR3 nucleotides read TGCGCCAGCAGCCAAGACTCCCCTTTTAGCGGGGGATCCTACAATGAGCAGTTCTTC. This chain connects TRBV4-3 to TRBJ2-1, with 9 bases identical to TRBD2. Unmatched junction bases numbered 10, after V lost 0 bases and J lost 1 base. This CDR3 is built from 19 residues. In germline, CDR1 is LGHNA, CDR2 YSLEER.